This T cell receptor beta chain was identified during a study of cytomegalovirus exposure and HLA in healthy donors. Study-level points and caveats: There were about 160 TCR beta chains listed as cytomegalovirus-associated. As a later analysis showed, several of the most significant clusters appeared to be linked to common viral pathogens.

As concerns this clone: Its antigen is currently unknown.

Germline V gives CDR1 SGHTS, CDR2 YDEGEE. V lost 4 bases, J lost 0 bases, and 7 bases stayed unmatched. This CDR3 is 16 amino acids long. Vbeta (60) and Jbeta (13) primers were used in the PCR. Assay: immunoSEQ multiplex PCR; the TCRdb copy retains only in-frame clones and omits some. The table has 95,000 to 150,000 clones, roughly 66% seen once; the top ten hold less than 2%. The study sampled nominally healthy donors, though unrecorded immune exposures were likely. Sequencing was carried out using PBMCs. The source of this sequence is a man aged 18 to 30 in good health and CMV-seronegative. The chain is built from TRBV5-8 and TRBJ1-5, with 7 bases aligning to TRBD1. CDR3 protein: CASSTGTAYSNQPQHF. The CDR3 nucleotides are TGTGCCAGCAGCACCGGGACAGCCTATAGCAATCAGCCCCAGCATTTT.